The 22 T cell receptor beta chains listed next were all sequenced from one sample in a study of cytomegalovirus exposure and HLA in healthy donors. PCR involved 60 Vbeta and 13 Jbeta primers. Produced via immunoSEQ multiplex PCR; TCRdb's table is partial and in-frame only. The sample shows roughly 180,000 clones, 70% to 80% of them seen only once. Sequencing was done on a sample of PBMCs. The receptors stem from a man aged 18 to 29 in good health and CMV-seronegative.

This clone was detected a few times. The rearrangement links TRBV25-1 to TRBJ1-6; D might be TRBD1 (5 bases). V was trimmed by 3 bases and J by 9 bases, leaving 9 bases between them. Looked up from germline, CDR1 is MGHDK and CDR2 is SYGVNS. The CDR3 has 13 amino acids. CDR3 in DNA: TGTGCCAGCAGTGAGGGACTGAGTTCACCCCTCCACTTT. This gives the protein CASSEGLSSPLHF.

The chain is built from TRBV18 and TRBJ2-1; 12 bases align to TRBD1. Germline loops: CDR1 KGHSH, CDR2 LQKENI. Losses at the gene ends were 3 bases for V and 4 bases for J; bases not matched to a gene: 1. CDR3 size: 15 residues. The CDR3 nucleotides read TGTGCCAGCTCACCGGGACAGGGGGCTTACAATGAGCAGTTCTTC. Its protein product is CASSPGQGAYNEQFF. Full variable domain (outside the CDR3, taken from reference TRBV18 and TRBJ2-1): NAGVMQNPRHLVRRRGQEARLRCSPMKGHSHVYWYRQLPEEGLKFMVYLQKENIIDESGMPKERFSAEFPKEGPSILRIQQVVRGDSAAYFCASSPGQGAYNEQFFGPGTRLTVL.

The chain carries TRBV28 and TRBJ1-2, with no clear D. Trimming removed 3 bases at V and 5 bases at J, with 7 bases between. This CDR3 has 12 amino acids. Germline V gene lookup returns CDR1 MDHEN and CDR2 SYDVKM. The CDR3 DNA reads TGTGCCAGCAGTTTTGGGCAGTATGGCTACACCTTC. Its translation: CASSFGQYGYTF.

This chain connects TRBV7-3 to TRBJ2-7; TRBD2 is a possible D gene (5 bases). The V and J ends lost 5 bases and 0 bases respectively, with 14 bases between them. Germline V gene data show CDR1 as SGHTA and CDR2 as FQGTGA. The CDR3 is 15 residues long. The CDR3 here is CASSPRRVSSYEQYF. The CDR3 nucleotides are TGTGCCAGCAGCCCCCGGCGGGTAAGCTCCTACGAGCAGTACTTC.

This clone has a handful of counts. This chain connects TRBV5-1 to TRBJ1-1, with D possibly matching TRBD1 (6 bases). Germline CDR1 and CDR2: SGHRS and YFSETQ. The germline V and J ends were trimmed by 4 bases and 3 bases, with 16 bases remaining between them. The CDR3 runs to 15 residues. This chain's CDR3 is CASSVYRVTDTEAFF. DNA of the CDR3: TGCGCCAGCAGCGTGTACAGGGTGACGGACACTGAAGCTTTCTTT.

The gene calls are TRBV6-1 and TRBJ2-4; 9 nucleotides match TRBD1. There are 16 residues in the CDR3. Trimming removed 4 bases from V and 2 bases from J; junction bases left unmatched: 6. CDR1 is MNHNS and CDR2 is SASEGT in the germline V gene. This CDR3 reads CASSGGQGWTKNIQYF. CDR3 nucleotide sequence: TGTGCCAGCAGTGGGGGACAGGGATGGACCAAAAACATTCAGTACTTC.

This clone was recorded a few times. The chain uses TRBV6-6 and TRBJ2-3; D not certain. This CDR3 comprises 12 residues. Looked up from germline, CDR1 is MNHNY and CDR2 is SVGAGI (reference sequence). Trimming shortened V by 5 bases and J by 4 bases, and 7 bases separated the two germline ends. CDR3 sequence (DNA): TGTGCCAGCAGTAAGACACCAGATACGCAGTATTTT. Protein sequence: CASSKTPDTQYF.

The chain has TRBV11-3 and TRBJ1-3; 8 bases match TRBD1. V shed 5 bases and J 4 bases; nucleotides not matched to a gene: 7. The CDR3 sequence is 15 residues long. The germline CDR1 and CDR2 sequences are SGHNT and YENEEA. CDR3 loop: CASSPSGGAGNTIYF. The CDR3 DNA sequence: TGTGCCAGCAGCCCCTCAGGGGGCGCCGGAAACACCATATATTTT.

The chain combines TRBV2 with TRBJ2-7, with D tentatively TRBD2 (6 bases). Germline V lookup: CDR1 SNHLY, CDR2 FYNNEI. The V and J ends lost 7 bases and 1 base respectively, with 14 bases between them. CDR3 length: 14 amino acids. DNA of the CDR3: TGTGCCAGCATGACATGGGGGACTTCCTACGAGCAGTACTTC. Protein: CASMTWGTSYEQYF. Based on the CDR3 plus reference TRBV2 and TRBJ2-7, the full variable domain is EPEVTQTPSHQVTQMGQEVILRCVPISNHLYFYWYRQILGQKVEFLVSFYNNEISEKSEIFDDQFSVERPDGSNFTLKIRSTKLEDSAMYFCASMTWGTSYEQYFGPGTRLTVT.

The V call is TRBV5-4, the J call TRBJ2-7; possibly TRBD2 for D (5 bases). This CDR3 comprises 14 residues. Germline V gene data show CDR1 as SGHNT and CDR2 as YYREEE (reference sequence). The germline V and J ends were trimmed by 1 base and 5 bases, with 13 bases remaining between them. CDR3 DNA sequence: TGTGCCAGCAGCTTGTGGCGGAGGACCCACGAGCAGTACTTC. As protein: CASSLWRRTHEQYF.

The V call is TRBV4-1, the J call TRBJ2-5; 10 bases map to TRBD1. Judging by the DNA end, TRBJ2-7 fits better; the J call may be wrong. The CDR3 has 16 amino acids. Germline CDR1 MGHRA, CDR2 YSYEKL. The CDR3 is CASSQGPGQGIGEQYF. DNA for the CDR3: TGCGCCAGCAGCCAAGGACCGGGACAGGGGATCGGCGAGCAGTACTTC.

The V call is TRBV5-6, the J call TRBJ1-4; 9 bases fit TRBD1. CDR1 is SGHDT and CDR2 is YYEEEE in the germline V gene. This CDR3 has 15 residues. V lost 0 bases, J lost 6 bases, and 3 bases stayed unmatched. The CDR3 loop is CASSLGDRDYEKLFF. Here the CDR3 DNA reads TGTGCCAGCAGCTTGGGGGACAGGGATTATGAAAAACTGTTTTTT.

The chain carries TRBV29-1 and TRBJ2-1, with a possible D match to TRBD1 (5 bases). The CDR3 has 13 residues. The V end was cut by 0 bases, the J end by 12 bases, with 15 bases between. Germline CDR1 SQVTM, CDR2 ANQGSEA. Here the CDR3 DNA reads TGCAGCGTTGAAGATACTATTGGGGCAGGGCAGTTCTTC. This encodes CSVEDTIGAGQFF.

The chain recombines TRBV5-1 with TRBJ2-1, with 11 bases lining up with TRBD1. Germline CDR1 SGHRS, CDR2 YFSETQ. The CDR3 consists of 15 residues. V lost 4 bases, J lost 9 bases, and 9 bases stayed unmatched. The DNA for the CDR3 is TGCGCCAGCAGCCGCGGACAGGGGGCTACGGGTGAGCAGTTCTTC. It specifies CASSRGQGATGEQFF.

V is TRBV5-6 and J is TRBJ2-1, with 7 positions matching TRBD2. The CDR3 spans 18 residues. Trimming at V came to 2 bases and at J to 1 base, leaving 12 bases not matched to a gene. From germline, CDR1 is SGHDT and CDR2 YYEEEE. This CDR3 reads CASSFISRTSLSYNEQFF. In DNA, the CDR3 is TGTGCCAGCAGCTTTATCTCGAGGACTAGTCTATCCTACAATGAGCAGTTCTTC.

This clone has a single count. The rearrangement uses TRBV5-3 and TRBJ1-6; TRBD1 might be the D (5 bases). TRBV5-3 is recorded as an ORF, its role being uncertain. The CDR3 sequence is 18 residues long. V was shortened by 0 bases and J by 5 bases, with 18 bases between the two germline ends. The CDR3 region has the DNA TGTGCCAGAAGCTTGGGATATAGGGGCTGGGGGGATAATTCACCCCTCCACTTT. Translated, it gives CARSLGYRGWGDNSPLHF.

The chain uses TRBV27 and TRBJ1-1; D ambiguous. Trimming stripped 5 bases from V and 2 bases from J, with 9 bases between. The CDR3 spans 13 residues. Germline V gives CDR1 MNHEY, CDR2 SMNVEV (reference sequence). The CDR3 coding sequence is TGTGCCAGCAGTACGACGGGAAACACTGAAGCTTTCTTT. The encoded protein is CASSTTGNTEAFF.

The chain has TRBV19 and TRBJ2-7, with 9 positions matching TRBD1. The CDR3 sequence is 16 residues long. Trimming cost V 4 bases and J 4 bases; bases outside gene matches: 11. Germline V gives CDR1 LNHDA, CDR2 SQIVND (reference sequence). This CDR3 reads CASSTPGGDRAYEQYF. The CDR3 bases are TGTGCCAGTAGTACCCCCGGCGGGGACAGGGCGTACGAGCAGTACTTC.

This clone has only a few counts. This chain uses TRBV7-9 with TRBJ1-6; D may be TRBD1 (6 bases). The CDR3 extends over 14 amino acids. Trimming pared 3 bases from V and 10 bases from J, leaving 13 bases between. Germline CDR1 SEHNR, CDR2 FQNEAQ (reference sequence). CDR3 in DNA: TGTGCCAGCAGCTTGACAGGTTGGGAATCACCCCTCCACTTT. This sequence encodes CASSLTGWESPLHF.

This chain joins TRBV25-1 and TRBJ2-1; D might be TRBD2 (5 bases). Germline CDR1 is MGHDK and CDR2 is SYGVNS. The V gene lost 6 bases and the J gene lost 2 bases, with 11 bases spanning the gap. There are 14 residues in the CDR3. The CDR3 protein is CASRRRRPYNEQFF. The CDR3 DNA is TGTGCCAGCAGGAGGAGGAGGCCCTACAATGAGCAGTTCTTC.

This chain connects TRBV7-8 to TRBJ1-2, with TRBD1 as a possible D gene (6 bases). The germline V and J ends were trimmed by 1 base and 8 bases, with 8 bases remaining between them. The V gene's germline CDR1 is SGHVS and CDR2 FQNEAQ. The CDR3 is 12 amino acids. The CDR3 DNA follows: TGTGCCAGCAGCTTAGAAGGGGGAGGCTACACCTTC. Translating it yields CASSLEGGGYTF.

There are a few counts of this clone. J is TRBJ2-5 and V is TRBV10-3; TRBD2 matches at 7 bases. The CDR3 is made up of 17 amino acids. Germline loops: CDR1 ENHRY, CDR2 SYGVKD. V shed 5 bases, J shed 5 bases, and the junction held 17 bases outside the gene matches. The CDR3, as DNA: TGTGCCATCAGTCCCGGGGGAGCGGGGAGATATGCCGAGACCCAGTACTTC. Residues: CAISPGGAGRYAETQYF.